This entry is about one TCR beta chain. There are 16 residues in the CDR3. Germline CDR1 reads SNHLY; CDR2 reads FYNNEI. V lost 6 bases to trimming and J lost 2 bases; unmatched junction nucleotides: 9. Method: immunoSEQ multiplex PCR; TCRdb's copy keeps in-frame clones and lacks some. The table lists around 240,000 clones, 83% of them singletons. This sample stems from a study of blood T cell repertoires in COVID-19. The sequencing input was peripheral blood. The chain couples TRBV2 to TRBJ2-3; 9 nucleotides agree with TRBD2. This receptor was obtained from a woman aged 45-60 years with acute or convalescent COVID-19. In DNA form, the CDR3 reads TGTGCCAGCAGACGGTTAGCGGGAGTCTCCACAGATACGCAGTATTTT. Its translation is CASRRLAGVSTDTQYF.